This T cell receptor (beta chain) emerged from a study of blood T cell repertoires in COVID-19. Across the whole study: Acute-phase and convalescent COVID-19 samples originated in the United States, Italy and Spain. Sample material is recorded as cDNA or gDNA derived from T cells, B-cell-depleted T cells, or PBMCs.

Per the study methods: Amplification with reference gene primers provided the estimates of nucleated cell counts. The protocol was immunoSEQ multiplex PCR, while the TCRdb copy is restricted to in-frame clones and leaves out a portion. V, J and clone size derive from that table, while D and trimming were established from the DNA sequence. The data contain 210,000 or so clones, roughly 89% of them singletons. Trimming took 4 bases from V and 4 from J; bases not matched to a gene: 9. The CDR3 has 16 residues. Looked up from germline, CDR1 is SGHTA and CDR2 is FQGNSA. The chain is built from TRBV7-2 and TRBJ2-1, with 8 positions matching TRBD1. The sequenced material came from peripheral blood. This receptor was taken from a man between 45 and 60 years old with acute or convalescent COVID-19. CDR3 bases: TGTGCCAGCAGCTCCAGGTTGGGACAGGCGTACAATGAGCAGTTCTTC. This encodes CASSSRLGQAYNEQFF.